What follows are 21 T cell receptor beta chains derived from one specimen sequenced in a study of blood T cell repertoires in COVID-19. Libraries were prepared by immunoSEQ multiplex PCR; TCRdb keeps only in-frame clonotypes and omits some of them. The sample records just over 350,000 clones, about 88% being singletons. Sequencing used peripheral blood. Receptors were obtained from a woman between 55 and 75 years old with COVID-19, enrolled during active disease.

As for this clone: Other DNA sequences in the sample encode the same CDR3. CDR3 amino acids: CASSYSAAGNQPQHF. CDR3 bases: TGTGCCAGCAGTTACTCGGCTGCCGGGAATCAGCCCCAGCATTTT. The genes are TRBV6-5 and TRBJ1-5, with unresolved D. Looked up from germline, CDR1 is MNHEY and CDR2 is SVGAGI. This CDR3 contains 15 residues. The germline V and J ends were trimmed by 0 bases and 4 bases, with 10 bases remaining between them.

The chain has TRBV5-1 and TRBJ2-1, with TRBD1 matching over 7 bases. The CDR3 loop spans 16 amino acids. Germline-derived CDR1 and CDR2 are SGHRS and YFSETQ. The ends lost 4 bases at V and 6 bases at J; junction bases unmatched: 13. CDR3 region: CASSASPPGQPNEQFF. The CDR3 region has the DNA TGCGCCAGCAGCGCGTCCCCCCCGGGACAGCCCAATGAGCAGTTCTTC.

The J gene is TRBJ1-1, the V gene TRBV19; 8 bases align to TRBD1. V lost 6 bases and J lost 5; bases outside the gene matches: 11. The CDR3 covers 15 residues. Germline CDR1 reads LNHDA; CDR2 reads SQIVND (reference sequence). The CDR3 reads CASRKTGALWTEAFF. DNA of the CDR3: TGTGCCAGTAGAAAGACAGGGGCCCTCTGGACTGAAGCTTTCTTT.

This clone was seen only once. The chain links TRBV11-2 to TRBJ1-6; TRBD1 agrees at 9 bases. Germline CDR1 reads SGHAT; CDR2 reads FQNNGV. CDR3 length: 18 amino acids. The trim removed 5 bases at V and 0 bases at J, leaving 8 bases unmatched. The CDR3 nucleotides are TGTGCCAGCAGCCTCATACAGGGGGCCTACTCCTATAATTCACCCCTCCACTTT. Translated, it gives CASSLIQGAYSYNSPLHF.

The chain employs TRBV12-3 or TRBV12-4 and TRBJ1-5; D unresolved. The CDR3 is 12 amino acids. Trimming pared 3 bases from V and 9 bases from J, leaving 9 bases between. CDR3 in DNA: TGTGCCAGCAGTTTTGTCCGGGGGCCCCAGCATTTT. Amino acids: CASSFVRGPQHF.

The CDR3 bases are TGTGCCAGCAGTTCGTCAGGGGGGCCGGCCTACGAGCAGTACTTC. It specifies CASSSSGGPAYEQYF. The rearrangement joins TRBV28 to TRBJ2-7, with D possibly TRBD1 on 7 matching bases. Germline CDR1 is MDHEN and CDR2 is SYDVKM. This CDR3 spans 15 amino acids. The V and J ends lost 4 bases and 2 bases respectively, with 15 bases between them.

CDR3 in amino acids: CAISVTGGVWGYTF. DNA for the CDR3: TGTGCCATCAGTGTTACAGGGGGCGTCTGGGGCTACACCTTC. The chain employs TRBV10-3 and TRBJ1-2; 9 bases are shared with TRBD1. The CDR3 is 14 amino acids. Germline V gives CDR1 ENHRY, CDR2 SYGVKD. Trimming removed 4 bases from V and 8 bases from J; junction bases left unmatched: 8.

The V gene is TRBV6-2 or TRBV6-3, the J gene TRBJ2-1, with D unresolved. Deletions cut 2 bases from V and 0 bases from J, with 8 bases between. Germline loops: CDR1 MNHEY, CDR2 SVGEGT. This CDR3 contains 15 residues. Here the CDR3 DNA reads TGTGCCAGCAGTTACGGCGGAAGCTCCTACAATGAGCAGTTCTTC. Protein sequence: CASSYGGSSYNEQFF.

This sequence joins TRBV21-1 and TRBJ2-7; TRBD1, the D gene given by the table, was not confirmed from the DNA. TRBV21-1 is designated a pseudogene. CDR3 length: 15 residues. The CDR3 region is CASSQTGSIAYEQYF. Written as DNA, the CDR3 is TGTGCCAGCAGCCAGACAGGAAGTATTGCCTACGAGCAGTACTTC.

This chain links TRBV6-5 with TRBJ1-5, with unresolved D. The CDR3 length is 13 residues. Deletions cut 2 bases from V and 9 bases from J, with 11 bases between. Germline CDR1 and CDR2: MNHEY and SVGAGI. The DNA for the CDR3 is TGTGCCAGCAGTTACGGCGGCGTAGGGCCCCAGCATTTT. Translation: CASSYGGVGPQHF.

The chain combines TRBV30 with TRBJ1-5, with 7 bases aligning to TRBD1. The germline V gene has CDR1 GTSNPN and CDR2 SVGIG (reference sequence). This CDR3 is 15 amino acids long. V gave up 3 bases and J gave up 3 bases; unmatched junction bases: 8. CDR3 nucleotides: TGTGCCTGGAGCAGACAGGGATTACTCAATCAGCCCCAGCATTTT. Its protein is CAWSRQGLLNQPQHF.

This chain uses TRBV7-9 with TRBJ2-7; D is possibly TRBD1 (6 bases). Germline CDR1 SEHNR, CDR2 FQNEAQ (reference sequence). Trimming cost V 4 bases and J 0 bases, with 16 bases left between them. This CDR3 contains 16 residues. CDR3 region: CASSSVGGHSSYEQYF. The DNA for the CDR3 is TGTGCCAGCAGCTCGGTTGGGGGACATTCCTCCTACGAGCAGTACTTC.

This chain uses TRBV6-5 with TRBJ1-3; D not resolved. CDR1 and CDR2 from the germline V gene are MNHEY and SVGAGI. V dropped 6 bases and J dropped 2 bases, with 11 bases sitting between them. The CDR3 runs 14 residues. The CDR3 here is CASSVPGTGNTIYF. The CDR3 DNA follows: TGTGCCAGCAGCGTCCCGGGGACTGGAAACACCATATATTTT.

This chain joins TRBV10-3 and TRBJ2-7, with D tentatively TRBD2 (5 bases). V lost 8 bases, J lost 3 bases, and 17 bases lay in between. CDR1 is ENHRY, CDR2 SYGVKD, per germline. The CDR3 extends over 14 amino acids. The CDR3 loop is CAISGSGRDYEQYF. The CDR3 nucleotides are TGTGCCATCTCGGGGAGCGGAAGAGACTACGAGCAGTACTTC.

The count of this clone is one. The V gene is TRBV27, the J gene TRBJ1-5; TRBD1 aligns across 8 bases. J gave up 1 base and V 2 bases, and 1 base lay outside the gene matches. There are 15 residues in the CDR3. CDR1 is MNHEY, CDR2 SMNVEV, per germline (reference sequence). Here the CDR3 reads CASSLNRGSNQPQHF. In nucleotides, the CDR3 is TGTGCCAGCAGTTTAAACAGGGGGAGCAATCAGCCCCAGCATTTT.

The rearrangement uses TRBV30 and TRBJ1-1; no clear D. The CDR3 is made up of 12 amino acids. With 7 bases removed from V and 0 bases from J, the gap between germline ends came to 9 bases. In germline, CDR1 is GTSNPN, CDR2 SVGIG (reference sequence). The CDR3 DNA follows: TGTGCCTCAATCGTAGTGAACACTGAAGCTTTCTTT. This gives the protein CASIVVNTEAFF.

This rearrangement joins TRBV5-1 to TRBJ1-3; weak D call: TRBD1 (6 bases). The V end was cut by 4 bases, the J end by 0 bases, with 23 bases between. Germline V lookup: CDR1 SGHRS, CDR2 YFSETQ. This CDR3 is 19 amino acids long. Here the CDR3 DNA reads TGCGCCAGCAGCAAGGGGGACGAAAGGATCTTGAGCTCTGGAAACACCATATATTTT. Residues: CASSKGDERILSSGNTIYF. The full variable domain, completed using reference TRBV5-1 and TRBJ1-3, is KAGVTQTPRYLIKTRGQQVTLSCSPISGHRSVSWYQQTPGQGLQFLFEYFSETQRNKGNFPGRFSGRQFSNSRSEMNVSTLELGDSALYLCASSKGDERILSSGNTIYFGEGSWLTVV.

CDR3 amino acids: CASSDGTGAFYEQYF. The DNA for the CDR3 is TGTGCCAGCAGTGACGGGACAGGGGCTTTCTACGAGCAGTACTTC. The chain uses TRBV27 and TRBJ2-7, with TRBD1 identical over 10 bases. The CDR3 contains 15 residues. After removal of 5 bases from V and 3 bases from J, the junction contained 7 bases not matched to a gene. The germline V gene encodes CDR1 MNHEY and CDR2 SMNVEV (reference sequence).

Of note for this clone: Other DNA variants within this sample encode the same CDR3. The chain's CDR3 is CASSLQGNTEAFF. The CDR3 coding sequence is TGTGCCAGCAGCCTACAGGGCAACACTGAAGCTTTCTTT. J is TRBJ1-1 and V is TRBV7-3; a weak D match, TRBD1 (6 bases). V was trimmed by 5 bases and J by 2 bases, leaving 9 bases between them. In germline, CDR1 is SGHTA, CDR2 FQGTGA. This CDR3 is built from 13 residues. Based on the CDR3 plus reference TRBV7-3 and TRBJ1-1, the full variable domain is GAGVSQTPSNKVTEKGKYVELRCDPISGHTALYWYRQSLGQGPEFLIYFQGTGAADDSGLPNDRFFAVRPEGSVSTLKIQRTERGDSAVYLCASSLQGNTEAFFGQGTRLTVV.

The J gene is TRBJ1-5, the V gene TRBV18; 9 nucleotides agree with TRBD1. The CDR3 is 15 amino acids. In germline, CDR1 is KGHSH, CDR2 LQKENI. After removal of 3 bases from V and 4 bases from J, the junction contained 4 bases not matched to a gene. The CDR3 protein is CASSPLGQGNQPQHF. CDR3 sequence (DNA): TGTGCCAGCTCACCTCTTGGACAGGGGAATCAGCCCCAGCATTTT.

This chain uses TRBV27 with TRBJ1-1; D is perhaps TRBD1 (6 bases). The CDR3 runs 17 residues. V was pared by 5 bases and J by 1 base, with 20 bases between. Germline V gene data show CDR1 as MNHEY and CDR2 as SMNVEV (reference sequence). The CDR3 DNA is TGTGCCAGCAGTCTGCAACTTATTACAGGGACGAACACTGAAGCTTTCTTT. This encodes CASSLQLITGTNTEAFF.